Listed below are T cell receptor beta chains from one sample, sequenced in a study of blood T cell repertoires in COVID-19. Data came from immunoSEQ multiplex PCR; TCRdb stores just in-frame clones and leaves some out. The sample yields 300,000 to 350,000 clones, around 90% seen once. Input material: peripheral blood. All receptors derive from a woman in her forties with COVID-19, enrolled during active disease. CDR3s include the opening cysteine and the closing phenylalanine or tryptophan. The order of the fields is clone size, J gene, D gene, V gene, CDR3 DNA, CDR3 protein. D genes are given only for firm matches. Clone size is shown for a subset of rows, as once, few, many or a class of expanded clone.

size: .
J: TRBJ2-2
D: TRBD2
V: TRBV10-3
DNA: TGTGCCATCAGTGAGACTAGCGAACGACGGGCCGGGGAGCTGTTTTTT
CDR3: CAISETSERRAGELFF

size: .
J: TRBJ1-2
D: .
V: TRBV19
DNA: TGTGCCAGTAGTAGCACGCAAGCGATCTATGGCTACACCTTC
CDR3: CASSSTQAIYGYTF

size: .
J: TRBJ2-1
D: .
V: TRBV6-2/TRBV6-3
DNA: TGTGCCAGCAGCACTAGGGGGGGTGAGCAGTTCTTC
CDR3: CASSTRGGEQFF

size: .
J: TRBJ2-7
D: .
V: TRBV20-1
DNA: TGCAGTGCTAGTTGGCGGGGCTACGAGCAGTACTTC
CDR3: CSASWRGYEQYF

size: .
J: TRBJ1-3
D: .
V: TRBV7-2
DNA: TGTGCCAGCAGCTCCGACAGGCCTTTTAGGGGAAACACCATATATTTT
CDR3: CASSSDRPFRGNTIYF

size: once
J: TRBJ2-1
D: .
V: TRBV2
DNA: TGTGCCAGCAGTGATTATGGTCTCCGCGGCGATGAGCAGTTCTTC
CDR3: CASSDYGLRGDEQFF

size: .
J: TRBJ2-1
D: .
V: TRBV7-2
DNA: TGTGCCAGCAGCTTAACTGGGGGCTTCTACAATGAGCAGTTCTTC
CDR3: CASSLTGGFYNEQFF

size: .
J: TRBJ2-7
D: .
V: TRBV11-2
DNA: TGTGCCAGCAGCTTTTCCCCAGGGCTTTCCTACGAGCAGTACTTC
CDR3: CASSFSPGLSYEQYF

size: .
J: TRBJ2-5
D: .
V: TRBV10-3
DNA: TGTGCCATCTTAGCGACGGGCGCGGAGACCCAGTACTTC
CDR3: CAILATGAETQYF

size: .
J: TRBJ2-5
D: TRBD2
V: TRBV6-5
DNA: TGTGCCAGCAGGACTAGCGGGGCCCAAGAGACCCAGTACTTC
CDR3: CASRTSGAQETQYF

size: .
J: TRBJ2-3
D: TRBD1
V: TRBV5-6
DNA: TGTGCCAGCAGCCCCCCGATATCGGACAGGGCAAATACGCAGTATTTT
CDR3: CASSPPISDRANTQYF